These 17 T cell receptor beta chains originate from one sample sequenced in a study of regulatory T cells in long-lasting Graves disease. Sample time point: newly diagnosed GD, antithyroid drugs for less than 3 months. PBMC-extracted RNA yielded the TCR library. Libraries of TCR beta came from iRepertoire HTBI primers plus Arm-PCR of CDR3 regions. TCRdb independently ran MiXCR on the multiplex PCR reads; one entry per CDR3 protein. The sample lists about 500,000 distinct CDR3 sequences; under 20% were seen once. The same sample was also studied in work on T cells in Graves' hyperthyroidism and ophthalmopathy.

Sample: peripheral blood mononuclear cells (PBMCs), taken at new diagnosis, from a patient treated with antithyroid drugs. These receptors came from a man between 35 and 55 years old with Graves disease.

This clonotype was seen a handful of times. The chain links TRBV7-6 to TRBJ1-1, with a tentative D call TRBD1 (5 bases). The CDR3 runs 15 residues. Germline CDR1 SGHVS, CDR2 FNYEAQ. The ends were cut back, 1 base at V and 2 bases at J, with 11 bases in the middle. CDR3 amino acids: CASSLGAGFNTEAFF. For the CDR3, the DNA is TGTGCCAGCAGCTTAGGTGCAGGGTTCAACACTGAAGCTTTCTTT.

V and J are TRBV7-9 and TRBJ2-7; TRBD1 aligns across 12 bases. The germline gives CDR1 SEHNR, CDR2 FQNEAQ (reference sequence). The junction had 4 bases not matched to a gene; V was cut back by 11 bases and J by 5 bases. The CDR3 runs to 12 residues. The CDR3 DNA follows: TGTGCCGGGGGACAGGGGGCCCACGAGCAGTACTTC. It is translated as CAGGQGAHEQYF.

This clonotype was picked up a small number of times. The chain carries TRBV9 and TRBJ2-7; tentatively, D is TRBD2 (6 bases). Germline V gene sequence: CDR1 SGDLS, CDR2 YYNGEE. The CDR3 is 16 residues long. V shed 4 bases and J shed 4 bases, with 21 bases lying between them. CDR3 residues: CASSPSIGGGVYEQYF. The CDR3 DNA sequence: TGTGCCAGCAGCCCTTCAATAGGAGGCGGGGTTTACGAGCAGTACTTC.

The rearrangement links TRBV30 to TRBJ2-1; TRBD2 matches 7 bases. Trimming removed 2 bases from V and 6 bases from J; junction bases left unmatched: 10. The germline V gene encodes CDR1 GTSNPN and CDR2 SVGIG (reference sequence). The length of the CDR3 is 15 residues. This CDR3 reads CAWSPNRGRGNEQFF. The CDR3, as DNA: TGTGCCTGGAGTCCAAATCGCGGGAGAGGCAATGAGCAGTTCTTC.

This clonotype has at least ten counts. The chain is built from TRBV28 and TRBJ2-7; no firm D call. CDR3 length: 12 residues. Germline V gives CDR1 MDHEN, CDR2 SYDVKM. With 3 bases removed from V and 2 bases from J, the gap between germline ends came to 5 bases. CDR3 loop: CASSFVAYEQYF. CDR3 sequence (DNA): TGTGCCAGCAGTTTCGTGGCCTACGAGCAGTACTTC.

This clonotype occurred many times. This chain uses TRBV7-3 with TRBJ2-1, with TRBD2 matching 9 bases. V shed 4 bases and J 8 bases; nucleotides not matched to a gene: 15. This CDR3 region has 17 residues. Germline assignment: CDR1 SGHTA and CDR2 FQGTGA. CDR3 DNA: TGTGCCAGCAGCTCCTTAGGCCGGACTAGCGACGGATATGAGCAGTTCTTC. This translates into CASSSLGRTSDGYEQFF.

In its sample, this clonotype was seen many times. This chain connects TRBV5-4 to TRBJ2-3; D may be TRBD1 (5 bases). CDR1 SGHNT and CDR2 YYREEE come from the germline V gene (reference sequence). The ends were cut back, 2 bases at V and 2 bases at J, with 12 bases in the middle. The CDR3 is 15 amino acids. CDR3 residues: CASSFGKGITDTQYF. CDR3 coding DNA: TGTGCCAGCAGCTTTGGTAAGGGGATCACAGATACGCAGTATTTT.

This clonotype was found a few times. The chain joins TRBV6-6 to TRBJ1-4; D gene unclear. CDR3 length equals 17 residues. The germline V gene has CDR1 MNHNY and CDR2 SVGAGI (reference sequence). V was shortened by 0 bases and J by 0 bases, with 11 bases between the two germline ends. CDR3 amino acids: CASSYSTWRATNEKLFF. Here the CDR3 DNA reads TGTGCCAGCAGTTACTCGACCTGGAGAGCAACTAATGAAAAACTGTTTTTT.

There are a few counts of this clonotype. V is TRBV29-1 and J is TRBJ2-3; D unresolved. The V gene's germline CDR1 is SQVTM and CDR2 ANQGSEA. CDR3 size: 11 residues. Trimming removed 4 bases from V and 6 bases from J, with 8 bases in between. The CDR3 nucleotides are TGCAGCGTTGTGGTGTGGGATACGCAGTATTTT. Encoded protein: CSVVVWDTQYF.

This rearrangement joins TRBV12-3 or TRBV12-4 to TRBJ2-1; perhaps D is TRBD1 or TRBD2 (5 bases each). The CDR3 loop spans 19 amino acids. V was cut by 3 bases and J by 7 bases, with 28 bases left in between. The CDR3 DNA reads TGTGCCAGCAGTTTTCTCCCCACATCGGGGACCCGTTGGGTAAATGAGCAGTTCTTC. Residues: CASSFLPTSGTRWVNEQFF.

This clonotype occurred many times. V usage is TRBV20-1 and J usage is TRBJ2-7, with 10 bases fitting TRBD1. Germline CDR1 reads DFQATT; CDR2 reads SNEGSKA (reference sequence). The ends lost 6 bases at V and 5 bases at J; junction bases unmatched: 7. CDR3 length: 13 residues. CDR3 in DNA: TGCAGTGCAACCGGGACAGGGGAACACGAGCAGTACTTC. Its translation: CSATGTGEHEQYF.

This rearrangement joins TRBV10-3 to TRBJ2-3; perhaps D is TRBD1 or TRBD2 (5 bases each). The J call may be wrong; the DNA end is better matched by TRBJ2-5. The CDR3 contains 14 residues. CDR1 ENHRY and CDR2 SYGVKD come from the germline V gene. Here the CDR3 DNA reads TGTGCCATCAGTGAGTCGTTGGGGGAGGAGACCCAGTACTTC. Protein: CAISESLGEETQYF.

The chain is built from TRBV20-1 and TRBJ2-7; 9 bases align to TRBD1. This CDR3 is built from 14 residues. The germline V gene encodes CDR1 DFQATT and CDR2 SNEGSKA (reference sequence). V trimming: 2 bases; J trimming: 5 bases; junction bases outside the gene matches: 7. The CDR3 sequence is CSARYRTGAHEQYF. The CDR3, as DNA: TGCAGTGCTAGATACCGGACAGGGGCCCACGAGCAGTACTTC.

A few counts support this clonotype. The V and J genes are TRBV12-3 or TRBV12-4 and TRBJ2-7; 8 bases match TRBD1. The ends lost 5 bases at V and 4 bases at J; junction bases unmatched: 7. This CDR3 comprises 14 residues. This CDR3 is CASSVRDRLYEQYF. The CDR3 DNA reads TGTGCCAGCAGTGTCCGGGACAGGTTATACGAGCAGTACTTC.

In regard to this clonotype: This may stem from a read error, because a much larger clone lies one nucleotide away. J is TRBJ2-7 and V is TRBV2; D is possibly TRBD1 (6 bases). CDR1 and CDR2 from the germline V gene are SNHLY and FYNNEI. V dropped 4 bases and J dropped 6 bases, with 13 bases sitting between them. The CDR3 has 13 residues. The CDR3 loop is CASSGGRGAEQYF. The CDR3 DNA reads TGTGCCAGCAGTGGGGGCAGGGGTGCCGAGCAGTACTTC. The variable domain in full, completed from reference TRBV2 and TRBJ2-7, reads EPEVTQTPSHQVTQMGQEVILRCVPISNHLYFYWYRQILGQKVEFLVSFYNNEISEKSEIFDDQFSVERPDGSNFTLKIRSTKLEDSAMYFCASSGGRGAEQYFGPGTRLTVT.

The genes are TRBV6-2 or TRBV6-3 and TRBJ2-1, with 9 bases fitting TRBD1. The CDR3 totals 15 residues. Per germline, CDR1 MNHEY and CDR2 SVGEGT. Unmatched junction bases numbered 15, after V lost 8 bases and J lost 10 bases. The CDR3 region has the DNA TGTGCCAGCCGGTTATGGGGACAGGGAAGAGACGAGCAGTTCTTC. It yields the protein CASRLWGQGRDEQFF.

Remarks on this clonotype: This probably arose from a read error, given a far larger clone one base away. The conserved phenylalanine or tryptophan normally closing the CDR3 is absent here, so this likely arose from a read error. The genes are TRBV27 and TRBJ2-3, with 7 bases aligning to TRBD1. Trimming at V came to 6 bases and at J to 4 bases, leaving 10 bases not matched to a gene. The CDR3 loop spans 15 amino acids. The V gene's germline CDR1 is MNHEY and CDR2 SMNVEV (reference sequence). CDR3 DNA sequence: TGTGCCAGCAGCAACAGGGGTCGTCAGGCAGATACGCAGTATCTT. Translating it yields CASSNRGRQADTQYL.